A selection of T cell receptor beta chains follows, all from one sample in a study of graft-versus-host responses after intestinal transplantation. These receptors are not linked to any known antigen. Libraries were prepared by immunoSEQ multiplex PCR; TCRdb keeps only in-frame clonotypes and omits some of them. The data hold 77,000 or so clones, with about 94% observed a single time. Sample: unstimulated CD8+ T cells sorted from spleen or lymph node cells, taken before intestinal transplant. Receptors originate from a human donor who received an intestinal transplant. The conserved cysteine and the conserved F or W are not part of the CDR3 here. Fields, in order: V gene, J gene, CDR3 protein.

>TRBV7-3|TRBJ2-1
ASSSLAGSSYNEQF
>TRBV12-5|TRBJ1-1
ASGAGWAF
>TRBV28|TRBJ1-2
ASSLWGQFPGDGYT
>TRBV11-2|NA
ASSLEGTEEGPYEQY
>TRBV14|TRBJ2-1
ASSHFRFVNEQF
>TRBV11-1|TRBJ2-1
ASSPLANPYNEQF
>TRBV5-6|TRBJ2-5
ASSHWTSGWKTQY
>TRBV9|TRBJ1-2
ASSPDPTIGYGYT
>TRBV25-1|TRBJ1-1
ASGEGPEAF
>TRBV4-2|TRBJ2-5
ASSQALAGTLRETQY
>TRBV29-1|TRBJ1-2
SVLQGEDGYT
>TRBV5-1|TRBJ2-1
ASGSDRESSYNEQF
>TRBV29-1|TRBJ2-1
SVLNVGTHSNEQF
>TRBV7-3|TRBJ2-5
ASSLTGQAETQY
>TRBV27|TRBJ1-1
ASSPGVGTEAF
>TRBV5-4|TRBJ1-1
AMVGGATAF
>TRBV27|TRBJ2-1
ASSRMNNEQF
>TRBV7-3|TRBJ2-3
ASSPQGAGGADTQY
>TRBV9|TRBJ2-1
ASSVGLFNEQF
>TRBV7-2|TRBJ1-3
ASSPGTGSGNTIY
>TRBV6-6|TRBJ1-1
ASSYSSGALAF
>TRBV6-6|TRBJ1-5
ASSYPGQPQH
>TRBV19|TRBJ1-1
ASSIPPTRITSNTEAF
>TRBV13|TRBJ1-4
ASSLGGSNEKLF
>TRBV2|TRBJ2-3
ASNTDTQY
>TRBV27|TRBJ1-5
ASSRGNQPQH
>TRBV6-5|TRBJ2-4
ASSMKGGRNIQY
>TRBV29-1|TRBJ2-3
SVEPDYSSPDTQY
>TRBV6-5|TRBJ1-2
ASSLAGGGYGYT
>TRBV7-2|TRBJ2-1
ASSLTGVSNEQF
>TRBV19|TRBJ1-4
ASSIVGAGEKLF
>TRBV11-2|TRBJ2-7
ASSSGQGYYEQY
>TRBV5-6|TRBJ2-1
ASSLALAGANEQF
>TRBV6-6|TRBJ1-5
ASTQGMDQPQH
>TRBV11-3|TRBJ1-1
ASSLLRGYTEAF
>TRBV9|TRBJ1-1
ASSASGAVGRTEAF
>TRBV19|TRBJ2-7
ASRLRDTYYEQY
>TRBV7-7|TRBJ2-2
ASSLGSGFTGELF
>TRBV7-2|TRBJ2-1
ASSSPSAYNEQF
>TRBV9|TRBJ2-7
ASSPGDGASYEQY
>TRBV15|TRBJ2-1
ATSRDGVAGGNEQF
>TRBV27|TRBJ2-4
ASSLGRLKNIQY
>TRBV14|TRBJ1-2
ASSRGTGRDGYT
>TRBV28|NA
ASSLRGLGYEQY
>TRBV7-9|TRBJ1-4
ASSLVSGNEKLF
>TRBV7-9|TRBJ1-3
ASSSGTGLGNTIY
>TRBV5-1|TRBJ2-1
ASSLAWGGISYNEQF
>TRBV11-2|TRBJ2-5
ASLGTPDQETQY
>TRBV14|TRBJ2-2
ASSLLNTGELF
>TRBV5-1|TRBJ2-1
ASKGGAGSYNEQF
>TRBV7-8|TRBJ1-6
ASSLKFLWGSDLNSPLH
>TRBV11-2|TRBJ2-5
ASSPEGQKGETQY
>TRBV6-4|TRBJ2-7
ASSDTRRDRFFYEQY
>TRBV15|TRBJ2-7
ATSREDRLAGTEQY
>TRBV7-2|TRBJ1-5
ASSAFRWLGNQPQH